This entry lists 12 T cell receptor beta chains sequenced from one sample in a study of blood T cell repertoires in COVID-19. The repertoire was sequenced with immunoSEQ multiplex PCR; TCRdb's copy has only in-frame clones and lacks some. The sample records some 200,000 clones, almost 85% being singletons. Material: peripheral blood. The receptor source for this set is a woman aged 45-65 years with active or convalescent COVID-19.

The chain recombines TRBV3-1 (or the pseudogene TRBV3-2) with TRBJ2-5; 8 bases match TRBD2. Losses at the gene ends were 4 bases for V and 6 bases for J; bases not matched to a gene: 13. Germline loops: CDR1 LGHDT, CDR2 YNNKEL (reference sequence). The CDR3 sequence is 16 residues long. The CDR3 DNA is TGTGCCAGCAGCCCCCCAGTGCGAGCGGGGGTGCAGACCCAGTACTTC. Its translation: CASSPPVRAGVQTQYF.

The chain carries TRBV6-5 and TRBJ2-6; a possible D gene is TRBD2 (6 bases). The CDR3 is 15 residues long. V was trimmed by 8 bases and J by 1 base, leaving 12 bases between them. Germline V lookup: CDR1 MNHEY, CDR2 SVGAGI. This chain's CDR3 is CASLGRGSGANVLTF. CDR3 DNA: TGTGCCAGCCTCGGGAGAGGTTCTGGGGCCAACGTCCTGACTTTC.

This chain links TRBV29-1 with TRBJ2-7, with 9 bases identical to TRBD1. This CDR3 is 13 amino acids long. Germline-derived CDR1 and CDR2 are SQVTM and ANQGSEA. The V and J ends lost 2 bases and 4 bases, in that order; junction bases with no gene match: 3. Written as DNA, the CDR3 is TGCAGCGTTGAATGGGACAGGGCTTACGAGCAGTACTTC. This encodes CSVEWDRAYEQYF.

In its sample, this clone was seen a few times. This chain uses TRBV19 with TRBJ1-3; 7 bases match TRBD1. Germline trimming cut 5 bases from V and 1 base from J; bases unmatched to any gene: 5. Per the germline V gene, CDR1 is LNHDA and CDR2 is SQIVND (reference sequence). The CDR3 is made up of 15 amino acids. The CDR3 here is CASSHNRGSGNTIYF. The CDR3 DNA sequence: TGTGCCAGTAGTCACAACAGGGGATCTGGAAACACCATATATTTT.

The chain uses TRBV5-1 and TRBJ1-4; 7 bases align to TRBD1. This CDR3 is built from 15 residues. The V segment lost 0 bases and the J segment 5 bases; nucleotides outside the gene matches: 4. The germline V gene has CDR1 SGHRS and CDR2 YFSETQ. The CDR3 region has the DNA TGCGCCAGCAGCTTGGACCCGACAGGGAATGAAAAACTGTTTTTT. Encoded protein: CASSLDPTGNEKLFF.

This chain links TRBV27 with TRBJ2-3, with TRBD1 identical over 8 bases. Germline lookup yields CDR1 MNHEY and CDR2 SMNVEV (reference sequence). The V and J ends lost 5 bases and 1 base, in that order; junction bases with no gene match: 5. The CDR3 contains 15 residues. The DNA for the CDR3 is TGTGCCAGCAGTAGATCGGACAGGGGCACAGATACGCAGTATTTT. Translation gives CASSRSDRGTDTQYF.

CDR3 protein: CASSPQRAGGAVNIQYF. The CDR3, as DNA: TGTGCCAGCAGCCCCCAAAGGGCCGGGGGGGCGGTTAACATTCAGTACTTC. The V gene is TRBV3-1 (or the pseudogene TRBV3-2), the J gene TRBJ2-4; 8 bases map to TRBD2. V shed 4 bases and J 7 bases; nucleotides not matched to a gene: 15. The germline gives CDR1 LGHDT, CDR2 YNNKEL (reference sequence). The length of the CDR3 is 17 residues.

The chain joins TRBV6-5 to TRBJ1-2, with a weak D call TRBD1 (6 bases). The germline V and J ends were trimmed by 6 bases and 7 bases, with 18 bases remaining between them. CDR1 and CDR2 (germline): MNHEY, SVGAGI. The CDR3 has 14 amino acids. This CDR3 reads CASRGAKFGFGYTF. The DNA of the CDR3 is TGTGCCAGCAGGGGGGCCAAATTCGGATTTGGCTACACCTTC.

This clone was recorded once. The CDR3 region has the DNA TGTGCCAGTAGCGACAGTCGTTATCAGCCCCAGCATTTT. Its translation: CASSDSRYQPQHF. This chain links TRBV19 with TRBJ1-5; D is possibly TRBD1 (5 bases). Germline CDR1 is LNHDA and CDR2 is SQIVND (reference sequence). The germline V and J ends were trimmed by 6 bases and 5 bases, with 11 bases remaining between them. This CDR3 contains 13 residues.

This rearrangement joins TRBV19 to TRBJ2-1; 8 bases line up with TRBD2. CDR1 is LNHDA and CDR2 is SQIVND in the germline V gene (reference sequence). Trimming took 6 bases from V and 6 from J; bases not matched to a gene: 10. The CDR3 has 15 residues. CDR3 residues: CASSRGLGRSNEQFF. For the CDR3, the DNA is TGTGCCAGTAGCCGGGGACTAGGAAGGTCCAATGAGCAGTTCTTC.

This clone was seen a single time. The chain is built from TRBV9 and TRBJ2-7, with D uncertain. The CDR3 sequence is 13 residues long. The V end lost 6 bases, the J end lost 1 base, and 11 bases lay between the germline ends. Germline-derived CDR1 and CDR2 are SGDLS and YYNGEE. In DNA, the CDR3 is TGTGCCAGCAATCCGGGTAATTCCTACGAGCAGTACTTC. The encoded protein is CASNPGNSYEQYF.

The rearrangement uses TRBV11-2 and TRBJ1-1, with a possible D match to TRBD1 (6 bases). The germline gives CDR1 SGHAT, CDR2 FQNNGV. The CDR3 spans 12 residues. Trimming removed 5 bases from V and 4 bases from J, with 8 bases in between. The CDR3 here is CASSQGGTEAFF. The CDR3 region has the DNA TGTGCCAGCAGCCAAGGGGGCACTGAAGCTTTCTTT.